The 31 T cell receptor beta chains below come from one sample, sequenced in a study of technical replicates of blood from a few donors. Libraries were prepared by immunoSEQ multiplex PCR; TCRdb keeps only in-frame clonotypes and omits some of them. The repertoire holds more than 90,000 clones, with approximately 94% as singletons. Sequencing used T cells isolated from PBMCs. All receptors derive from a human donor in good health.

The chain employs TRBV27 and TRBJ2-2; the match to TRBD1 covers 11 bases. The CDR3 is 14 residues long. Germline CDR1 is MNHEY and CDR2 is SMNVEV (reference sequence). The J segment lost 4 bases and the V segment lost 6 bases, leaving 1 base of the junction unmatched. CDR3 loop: CASRGTGGTGELFF. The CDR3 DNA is TGTGCCAGCAGAGGGACAGGGGGCACCGGGGAGCTGTTTTTT.

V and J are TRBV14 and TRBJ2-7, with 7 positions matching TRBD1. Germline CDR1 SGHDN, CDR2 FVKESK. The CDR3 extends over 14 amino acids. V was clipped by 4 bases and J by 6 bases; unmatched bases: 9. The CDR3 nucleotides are TGTGCCAGCAGCCTCAGACAGGGATCTCTCGAGCAGTACTTC. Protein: CASSLRQGSLEQYF.

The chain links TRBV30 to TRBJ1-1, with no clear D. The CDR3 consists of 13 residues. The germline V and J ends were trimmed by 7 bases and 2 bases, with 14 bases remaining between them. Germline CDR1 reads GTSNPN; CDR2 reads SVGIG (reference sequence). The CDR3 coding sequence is TGTGCCTTTACTTCAGACACAAACACTGAAGCTTTCTTT. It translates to CAFTSDTNTEAFF.

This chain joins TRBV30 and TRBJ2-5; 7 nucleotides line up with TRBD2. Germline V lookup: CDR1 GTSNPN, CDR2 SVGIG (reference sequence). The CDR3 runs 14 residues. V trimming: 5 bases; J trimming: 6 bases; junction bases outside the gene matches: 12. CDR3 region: CAWGKREGHKTQYF. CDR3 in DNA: TGTGCCTGGGGGAAGCGGGAAGGTCATAAGACCCAGTACTTC.

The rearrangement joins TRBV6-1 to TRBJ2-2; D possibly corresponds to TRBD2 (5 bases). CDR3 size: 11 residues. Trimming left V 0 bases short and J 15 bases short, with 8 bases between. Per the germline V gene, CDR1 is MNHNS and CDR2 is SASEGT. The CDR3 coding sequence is TGTGCCAGCAGTGAAGCAACAGCGGTGTTTTTT. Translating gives CASSEATAVFF.

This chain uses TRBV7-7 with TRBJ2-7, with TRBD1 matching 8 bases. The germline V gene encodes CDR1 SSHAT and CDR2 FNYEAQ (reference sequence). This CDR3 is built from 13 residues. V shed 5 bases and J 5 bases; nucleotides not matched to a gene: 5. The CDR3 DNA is TGTGCCAGCAGCGCGGACAGGGATAACGAGCAGTACTTC. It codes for CASSADRDNEQYF. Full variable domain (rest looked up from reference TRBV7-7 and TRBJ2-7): GAGVSQSPRYKVTKRGQDVTLRCDPISSHATLYWYQQALGQGPEFLTYFNYEAQPDKSGLPSDRFSAERPEGSISTLTIQRTEQRDSAMYRCASSADRDNEQYFGPGTRLTVT.

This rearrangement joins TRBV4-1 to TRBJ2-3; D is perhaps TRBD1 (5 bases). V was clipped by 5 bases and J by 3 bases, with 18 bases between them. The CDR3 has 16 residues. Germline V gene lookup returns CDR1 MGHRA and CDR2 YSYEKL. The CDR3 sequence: CASSGNVGVRTDTQYF. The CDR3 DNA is TGCGCCAGCAGCGGAAACGTAGGGGTTCGGACAGATACGCAGTATTTT.

The CDR3 region is CAIPGQINNEQFF. The CDR3 nucleotides are TGTGCCATTCCGGGACAGATTAACAATGAGCAGTTCTTC. V is TRBV2 and J is TRBJ2-1; 7 positions match TRBD1. The germline gives CDR1 SNHLY, CDR2 FYNNEI. The CDR3 contains 13 residues. Trimming removed 10 bases from V and 5 bases from J; junction bases left unmatched: 8.

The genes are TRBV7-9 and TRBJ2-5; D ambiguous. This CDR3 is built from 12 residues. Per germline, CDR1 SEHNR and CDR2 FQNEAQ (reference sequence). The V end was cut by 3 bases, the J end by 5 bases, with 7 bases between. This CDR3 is CASSFPFETQYF. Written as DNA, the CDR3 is TGTGCCAGCAGCTTCCCCTTCGAGACCCAGTACTTC.

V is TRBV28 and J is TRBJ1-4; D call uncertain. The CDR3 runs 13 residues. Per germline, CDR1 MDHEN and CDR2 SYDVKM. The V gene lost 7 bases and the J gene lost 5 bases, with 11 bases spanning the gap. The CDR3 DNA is TGTGCCAGCATCAACGAGAAAAATGAAAAACTGTTTTTT. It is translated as CASINEKNEKLFF.

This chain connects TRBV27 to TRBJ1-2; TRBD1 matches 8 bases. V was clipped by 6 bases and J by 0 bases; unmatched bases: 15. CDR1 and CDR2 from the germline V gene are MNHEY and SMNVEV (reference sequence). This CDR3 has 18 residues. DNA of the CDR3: TGTGCCAGCAGACCGGGTTCGGGCAGGGGGCCTACTAACTATGGCTACACCTTC. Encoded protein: CASRPGSGRGPTNYGYTF.

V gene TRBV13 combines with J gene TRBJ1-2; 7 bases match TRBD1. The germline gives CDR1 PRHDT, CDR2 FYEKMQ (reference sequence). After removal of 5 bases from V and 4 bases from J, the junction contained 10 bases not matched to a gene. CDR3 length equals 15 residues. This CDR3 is CASSPLDRRSYGYTF. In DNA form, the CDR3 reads TGTGCCAGCAGCCCCCTGGACAGGAGGAGCTATGGCTACACCTTC.

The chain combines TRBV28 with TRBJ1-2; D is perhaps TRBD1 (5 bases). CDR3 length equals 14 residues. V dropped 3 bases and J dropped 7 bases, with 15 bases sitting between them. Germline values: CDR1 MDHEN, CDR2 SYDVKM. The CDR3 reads CASSLAGLNSGYTF. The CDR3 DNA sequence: TGTGCCAGCAGTTTGGCAGGGTTGAATTCTGGCTACACCTTC.

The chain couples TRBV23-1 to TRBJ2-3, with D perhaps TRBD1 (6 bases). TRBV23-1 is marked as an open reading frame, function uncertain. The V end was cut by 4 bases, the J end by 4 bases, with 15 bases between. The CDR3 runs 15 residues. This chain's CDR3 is CASSPAGVSPDTQYF. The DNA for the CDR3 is TGCGCCAGCAGTCCTGCAGGGGTGAGCCCAGATACGCAGTATTTT.

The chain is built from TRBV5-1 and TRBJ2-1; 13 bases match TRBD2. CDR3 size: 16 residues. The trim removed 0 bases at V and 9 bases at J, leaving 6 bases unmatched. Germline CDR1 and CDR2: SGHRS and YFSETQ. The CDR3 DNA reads TGCGCCAGCAGCTTGGGCGGACTAGCGGGAGTCAGTGAGCAGTTCTTC. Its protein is CASSLGGLAGVSEQFF.

CDR3 DNA: TGCGCCAGCAGCCAAGGGATCACAGCTAATCAGCCCCAGCATTTT. Protein product: CASSQGITANQPQHF. The rearrangement links TRBV4-1 to TRBJ1-5; no firm D call. Looked up from germline, CDR1 is MGHRA and CDR2 is YSYEKL. The CDR3 is 15 residues long. V lost 1 base and J 4 bases, leaving 11 bases between the germline ends.

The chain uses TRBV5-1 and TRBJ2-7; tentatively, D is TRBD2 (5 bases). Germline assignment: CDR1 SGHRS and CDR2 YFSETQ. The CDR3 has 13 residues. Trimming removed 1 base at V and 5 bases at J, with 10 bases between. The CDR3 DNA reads TGCGCCAGCAGCTTGATCGGGAATCACGAGCAGTACTTC. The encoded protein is CASSLIGNHEQYF.

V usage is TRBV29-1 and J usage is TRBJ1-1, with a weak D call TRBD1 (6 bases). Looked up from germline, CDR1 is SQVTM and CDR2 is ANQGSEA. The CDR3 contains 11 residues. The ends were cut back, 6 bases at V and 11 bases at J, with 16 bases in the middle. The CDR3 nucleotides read TGCAGCGTCCCTAGGGGGGGTTACGCTTTCTTT. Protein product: CSVPRGGYAFF.

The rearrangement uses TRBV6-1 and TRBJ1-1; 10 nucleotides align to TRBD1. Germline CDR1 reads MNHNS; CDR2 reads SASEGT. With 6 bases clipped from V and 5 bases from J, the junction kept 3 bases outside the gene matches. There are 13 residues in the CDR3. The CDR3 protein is CASRTGGWTEAFF. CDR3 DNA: TGTGCCAGCAGGACAGGGGGCTGGACTGAAGCTTTCTTT.

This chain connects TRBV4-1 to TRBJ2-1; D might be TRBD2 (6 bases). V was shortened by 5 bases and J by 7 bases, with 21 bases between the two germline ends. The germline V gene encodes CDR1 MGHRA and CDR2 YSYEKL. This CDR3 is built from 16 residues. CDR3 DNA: TGCGCCAGCAGCTCTTCGTTTGAGAGTGGAGGGAATGAGCAGTTCTTC. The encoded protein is CASSSSFESGGNEQFF.

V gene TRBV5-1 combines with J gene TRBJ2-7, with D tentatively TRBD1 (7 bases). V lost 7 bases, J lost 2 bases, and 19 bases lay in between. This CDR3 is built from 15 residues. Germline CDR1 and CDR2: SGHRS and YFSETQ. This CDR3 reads CASSPGGSQAYEQYF. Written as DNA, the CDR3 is TGCGCCAGCTCCCCAGGGGGGTCTCAGGCCTACGAGCAGTACTTC.

Here the CDR3 reads CAISESALAYNNEQFF. In DNA, the CDR3 is TGTGCCATCAGTGAGTCGGCACTAGCGTATAACAATGAGCAGTTCTTC. This chain links TRBV10-3 with TRBJ2-1; TRBD2 matches at 7 bases. The V segment lost 0 bases and the J segment 5 bases; nucleotides outside the gene matches: 7. The CDR3 has 16 amino acids. Looked up from germline, CDR1 is ENHRY and CDR2 is SYGVKD.

CDR3 nucleotides: TGTGCCAGCAGCTTAGGAAACCAGGGGCCTCTCTATGGCTACACCTTC. Amino acid sequence: CASSLGNQGPLYGYTF. This chain uses TRBV13 with TRBJ1-2; possibly TRBD1 for D (6 bases). This CDR3 region has 16 residues. V dropped 0 bases and J dropped 4 bases, with 15 bases sitting between them. Germline V gives CDR1 PRHDT, CDR2 FYEKMQ (reference sequence).

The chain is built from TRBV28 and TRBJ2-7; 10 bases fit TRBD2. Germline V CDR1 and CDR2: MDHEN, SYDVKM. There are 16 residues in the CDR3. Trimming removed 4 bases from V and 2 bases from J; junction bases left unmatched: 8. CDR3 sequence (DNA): TGTGCCAGCAGTTCTCGTACCGGGACTAGCGCCTACGAGCAGTACTTC. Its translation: CASSSRTGTSAYEQYF.

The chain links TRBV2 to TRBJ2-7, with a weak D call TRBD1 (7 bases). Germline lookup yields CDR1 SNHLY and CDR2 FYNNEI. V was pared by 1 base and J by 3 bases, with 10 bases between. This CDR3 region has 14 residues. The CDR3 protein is CASSEDRGGYEQYF. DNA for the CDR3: TGTGCCAGCAGTGAAGACAGGGGAGGCTACGAGCAGTACTTC.

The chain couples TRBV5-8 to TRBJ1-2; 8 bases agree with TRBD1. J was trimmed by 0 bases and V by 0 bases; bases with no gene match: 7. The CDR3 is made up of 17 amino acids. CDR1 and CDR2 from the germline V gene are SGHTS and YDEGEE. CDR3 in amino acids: CASSLAPRTGTNYGYTF. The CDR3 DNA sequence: TGTGCCAGCAGCTTGGCCCCGAGGACAGGGACTAACTATGGCTACACCTTC.

This chain's CDR3 is CASSTPGGFGPNTEAFF. CDR3 bases: TGTGCCAGCAGTACACCGGGGGGATTCGGGCCGAACACTGAAGCTTTCTTT. This chain links TRBV11-3 with TRBJ1-1; D possibly corresponds to TRBD1 (5 bases). Germline V gives CDR1 SGHNT, CDR2 YENEEA. The CDR3 runs 17 residues. The V end was cut by 6 bases, the J end by 1 base, with 21 bases between.

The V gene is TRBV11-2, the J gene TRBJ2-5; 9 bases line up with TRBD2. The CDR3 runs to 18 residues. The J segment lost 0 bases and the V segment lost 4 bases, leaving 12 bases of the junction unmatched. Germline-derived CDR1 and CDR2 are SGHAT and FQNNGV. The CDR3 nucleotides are TGTGCCAGCAGCTCCCGCGGCCCCGGGACTAGCAACCAAGAGACCCAGTACTTC. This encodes CASSSRGPGTSNQETQYF.

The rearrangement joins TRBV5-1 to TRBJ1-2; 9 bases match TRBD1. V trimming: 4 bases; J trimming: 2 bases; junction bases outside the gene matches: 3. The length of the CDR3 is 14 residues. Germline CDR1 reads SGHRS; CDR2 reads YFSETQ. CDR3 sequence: CASSIGTGNYGYTF. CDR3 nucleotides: TGCGCCAGCAGCATCGGGACAGGGAACTATGGCTACACCTTC.

The CDR3 DNA follows: TGTGCCTGGAATCGGGTGAGGGGGGGGTATAGCAATCAGCCCCAGCATTTT. It codes for CAWNRVRGGYSNQPQHF. The rearrangement uses TRBV30 and TRBJ1-5, with D tentatively TRBD1 (6 bases). CDR3 length: 17 residues. Germline-derived CDR1 and CDR2 are GTSNPN and SVGIG (reference sequence). The V end lost 4 bases, the J end lost 0 bases, and 19 bases lay between the germline ends.

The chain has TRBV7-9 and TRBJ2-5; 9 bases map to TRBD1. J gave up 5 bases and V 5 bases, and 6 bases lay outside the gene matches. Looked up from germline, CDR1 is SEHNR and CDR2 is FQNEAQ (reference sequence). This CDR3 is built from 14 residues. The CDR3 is CASSRGQGGETQYF. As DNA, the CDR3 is TGTGCCAGCAGCCGGGGACAGGGTGGGGAGACCCAGTACTTC. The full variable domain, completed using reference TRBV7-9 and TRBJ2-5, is DTGVSQNPRHKITKRGQNVTFRCDPISEHNRLYWYRQTLGQGPEFLTYFQNEAQLEKSRLLSDRFSAERPKGSFSTLEIQRTEQGDSAMYLCASSRGQGGETQYFGPGTRLLVL.